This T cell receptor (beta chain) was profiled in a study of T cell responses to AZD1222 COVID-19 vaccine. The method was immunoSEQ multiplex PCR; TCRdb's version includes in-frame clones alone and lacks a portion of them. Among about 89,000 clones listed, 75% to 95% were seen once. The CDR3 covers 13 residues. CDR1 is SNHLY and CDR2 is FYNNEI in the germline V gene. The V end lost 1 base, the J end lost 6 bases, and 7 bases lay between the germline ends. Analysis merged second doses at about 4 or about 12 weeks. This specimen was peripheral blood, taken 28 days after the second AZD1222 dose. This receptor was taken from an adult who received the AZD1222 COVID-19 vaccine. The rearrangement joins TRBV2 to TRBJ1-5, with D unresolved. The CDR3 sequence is CASSEEGSQPQHF. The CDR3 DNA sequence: TGTGCCAGCAGTGAAGAGGGCAGTCAGCCCCAGCATTTT.